The clone carrying this T cell receptor beta chain was found a few times. The CDR3 runs 18 residues. The germline V gene encodes CDR1 LNHDA and CDR2 SQIVND (reference sequence). Trimming left V 3 bases short and J 0 bases short, with 15 bases between. The record originates from a study of T cells after yellow fever vaccination. TCRdb analysed the 5' RACE reads with MiXCR anew, one entry per CDR3 protein. This table has under 400,000 distinct CDR3 sequences, 9.5% to 13% appearing once. The material was PBMCs, obtained on the day of the first yellow fever vaccination. The TCR was taken from a young man who received the YFV17D yellow fever vaccine. The chain carries TRBV19 and TRBJ2-6, with D perhaps matching TRBD2 (5 bases). CDR3 sequence (DNA): TGTGCCAGTAGTATTCAAGGATTTAGCGTCTCTGGGGCCAACGTCCTGACTTTC. It codes for CASSIQGFSVSGANVLTF.